The T cell receptor (beta chain) described here comes from a study of blood T cells in healthy people across ages. Study-wide results and limits: It was not known whether donors were CMV positive (a possible confounder of expanded clonotype changes). Per million T cells, TCR beta diversity dropped about linearly as age rose.

For the second PCR, which ran for about 7 to 11 cycles, a sample-barcoded 5' primer and a J-beta primer mix were used. MiXCR, applied by TCRdb to the 5' RACE reads, yields one record per CDR3 protein. Counted here are 1.5 million to 2 million distinct CDR3 sequences, about two fifths occurring once; the ten biggest clones make up under 30%. The CDR3 runs to 9 residues. V was clipped by 0 bases and J by 9 bases, with 0 bases between them. In germline, CDR1 is SQVTM, CDR2 ANQGSEA. A note on this clonotype: Its specificity is not known.

V gene TRBV29-1 combines with J gene TRBJ2-1, with D hard to call. The specimen was blood. This TCR derives from a human donor in good health. The CDR3 DNA follows: TGCAGCGTTGAAGATGAGCAGTTCTTC. Translated: CSVEDEQFF.